A selection of T cell receptor beta chains follows, all from one sample in a study of blood T cell repertoires in COVID-19. Repertoires were generated with immunoSEQ multiplex PCR, while TCRdb's copy carries only in-frame clones and drops some. The sample carries around 390,000 clones, just under 90% recorded once. Sequences were obtained from PBMCs or T cells enriched from blood (not recorded which). Receptors were obtained from a woman in her fifties or sixties who had recovered from COVID-19. Both conserved end residues are part of each CDR3. A D gene is named only where the DNA matches it firmly. Clone size appears in some rows only: once, few, many, or a class for an expanded clone.

TGTGCCAGCAGCTCGTCACCGGGACGGGGGACCGGGGAGCTGTTTTTT	CASSSSPGRGTGELFF	.	TRBJ2-2	TRBV7-2	.
TGTGCCAGCCATCCCCCTGGGGAGGGCAAAAAACTGTTTTTT	CASHPPGEGKKLFF	.	TRBJ1-4	TRBV3-1/TRBV3-2	.
TGTGCCAGCAGCCAAGACAGGGCTGAAAAACTGTTTTTT	CASSQDRAEKLFF	few	TRBJ1-4	TRBV4-2	.
TGTGCCAGCAGCTACAACTACGAGCAGTACTTC	CASSYNYEQYF	.	TRBJ2-7	TRBV11-1	.
TGTGCCAGCATAACCCCGGGACTAGCGGGGACCTACGAGCAGTACTTC	CASITPGLAGTYEQYF	.	TRBJ2-7	TRBV28	TRBD2
TGCGCCAGCAGCCAGGAGGACAGGGGCTTCGCAGAGACCCAGTACTTC	CASSQEDRGFAETQYF	.	TRBJ2-5	TRBV4-1	TRBD1
TGTGCCAGCAGCTTGAGCCCCCAGACAAGGATGAACACTGAAGCTTTCTTT	CASSLSPQTRMNTEAFF	.	TRBJ1-1	TRBV7-8	.
TGCGCCAGCAGCCAAGATCCAGGTTACAATAGCAATCAGCCCCAGCATTTT	CASSQDPGYNSNQPQHF	.	TRBJ1-5	TRBV4-1	.
TGTGCCTGGGGGAGGTCCTACGAGCAGTACTTC	CAWGRSYEQYF	.	TRBJ2-7	TRBV30	.
TGTGCCAGCAGCCAAGATATTGCAGGGTTTGGTGGCTACACCTTC	CASSQDIAGFGGYTF	.	TRBJ1-2	TRBV3-1/TRBV3-2	.
TGTGCCAGCAGTTCGGGACTAGCGGCAAATTTTTACAATGAGCAGTTCTTC	CASSSGLAANFYNEQFF	once	TRBJ2-1	TRBV27	TRBD2
TGTGCCAGCAGTTTGGGGGGGGCTCACAATCAGCCCCAGCATTTT	CASSLGGAHNQPQHF	.	TRBJ1-5	TRBV28	.
TGTGCCAGCAGTGGTCGGCAGCGAACAGATACGCAGTATTTT	CASSGRQRTDTQYF	.	TRBJ2-3	TRBV2	.
TGTGCCAGCAGCTTAGGACAGGGTGGGCAGCCCCAGCATTTT	CASSLGQGGQPQHF	.	TRBJ1-5	TRBV5-6	TRBD1
TGTGCCAGTAGTACCCGGGAGGGGCTAACCCACGAGCAGTACTTC	CASSTREGLTHEQYF	.	TRBJ2-7	TRBV19	TRBD2
TGTGCCAGCAGTTACTCGAGGAGTAGCAATCAGCCCCAGCATTTT	CASSYSRSSNQPQHF	.	TRBJ1-5	TRBV6-5	.
TGTGCCAGCAGTGTCGGGACTAGCGGGGGGCCCACTGACGGGGGTACGTATTTT	CASSVGTSGGPTDGGTYF	once	TRBJ2-3	TRBV28	TRBD2
TGTGCCAGCAGCAAGGACAGGACTTTTGGAAACACCATATATTTT	CASSKDRTFGNTIYF	.	TRBJ1-3	TRBV11-2	TRBD1
TGTGCCAGCAGCTTCAGCGGGAGCTCCTACAATGAGCAGTTCTTC	CASSFSGSSYNEQFF	.	TRBJ2-1	TRBV7-8	TRBD2
TGCAGCGTTGATCCCGGCCAGGGGGCGAAACAGTACTTC	CSVDPGQGAKQYF	.	TRBJ2-7	TRBV29-1	TRBD1
TGTGCCAGCTTAGCGGGGGGCACAGATACGCAGTATTTT	CASLAGGTDTQYF	.	TRBJ2-3	TRBV28	TRBD2
TGTGCCACCAGTGACGGGGGTACTGAAGCTTTCTTT	CATSDGGTEAFF	.	TRBJ1-1	TRBV24-1	.
TGCGCCAGCAGCCAAGATGAGGGCGAAAAACTGTTTTTT	CASSQDEGEKLFF	.	TRBJ1-4	TRBV4-1	.
TGTGCCAGCAGCTTTGAGGGGCCCCAGCATTTT	CASSFEGPQHF	.	TRBJ1-5	TRBV7-9	.
TGTGCCAGCAGCCACTGGATCACCAGGGGGCCCGGGGAGCTGTTTTTT	CASSHWITRGPGELFF	.	TRBJ2-2	TRBV3-1/TRBV3-2	TRBD1
TGTGCCAGCAGCTTACCCCGGGGTAAAGGCTCCTACGAGCAGTACTTC	CASSLPRGKGSYEQYF	.	TRBJ2-7	TRBV7-2	.
TGTGCCTGGAGTAGGGGGCCTGGCACCGGGGAGCTGTTTTTT	CAWSRGPGTGELFF	few	TRBJ2-2	TRBV30	TRBD1
TGTGCCAGCAGCTTAATTTTGGCGGCACCCTTCCAAGAGACCCAGTACTTC	CASSLILAAPFQETQYF	.	TRBJ2-5	TRBV7-2	.
TGTGCCAGCAGCTTAGGGACAGGGGCGTACTACAATGAGCAGTTCTTC	CASSLGTGAYYNEQFF	.	TRBJ2-1	TRBV7-6	TRBD1
TGTGCCAGCAGTGAGGGGGGGCACTCTGGAAACACCATATATTTT	CASSEGGHSGNTIYF	.	TRBJ1-3	TRBV2	.
TGTGCCAGCAGTCCAAAACCCCCGAGGGTGCTTGTGTATTCACCCCTCCACTTT	CASSPKPPRVLVYSPLHF	.	TRBJ1-6	TRBV27	.
TGTGCCAGCACTGGGGACAGGGGTAGCAATCAGCCCCAGCATTTT	CASTGDRGSNQPQHF	.	TRBJ1-5	TRBV6-5	TRBD1
TGTGCCAGCAGTTTAGTGTTGGGGGACAGGGTTAGCTACACCTTC	CASSLVLGDRVSYTF	.	TRBJ1-2	TRBV27	TRBD1
TGTGCCAGCAGCTTAGCCAGGTTACTCACCGGGGAGCTGTTTTTT	CASSLARLLTGELFF	.	TRBJ2-2	TRBV7-2	.
TGTGCCAGCAGTACCAGGGTAGGTGGCTACACCTTC	CASSTRVGGYTF	.	TRBJ1-2	TRBV12-3/TRBV12-4	.
TGTGCCAGCAGTTATTCCGGACCGGGAGCCTCTGGAAACACCATATATTTT	CASSYSGPGASGNTIYF	few	TRBJ1-3	TRBV6-2/TRBV6-3	.
TGTGCCAGCAGGTGGGCGTCGAACAGTGCTGAAGCTTTCTTT	CASRWASNSAEAFF	.	TRBJ1-1	TRBV28	.
TGTGCCAGCAGTCTACCGCGGGATTCTGATTCACCCCTCCACTTT	CASSLPRDSDSPLHF	few	TRBJ1-6	TRBV6-6	.
TGTGCCAGCAAGCAGCGGTCCGAATCTTCACCCCTCCACTTT	CASKQRSESSPLHF	.	TRBJ1-6	TRBV3-1/TRBV3-2	.
TGTGCCAGCAGTGATCCCGGCCGGGGCCCAGGGGGTGGCTACACCTTC	CASSDPGRGPGGGYTF	.	TRBJ1-2	TRBV2	TRBD1
TGCGCCAGCAGCTTGGGAGGGAACTCAGAAGCTTTCTTT	CASSLGGNSEAFF	once	TRBJ1-1	TRBV5-1	.
TGTGCCTGGAGTGTACTCGGGACAGGGGCGTACGAGCAGTACTTC	CAWSVLGTGAYEQYF	.	TRBJ2-7	TRBV30	TRBD1
TGTGCCAGCGGGACGATGACAGGGTCGGGTGAAGCTTTCTTT	CASGTMTGSGEAFF	.	TRBJ1-1	TRBV6-5	TRBD1
TGTGCCAGCAGCCGGCGGACAGTCTCTAGCAATCAGCCCCAGCATTTT	CASSRRTVSSNQPQHF	.	TRBJ1-5	TRBV28	.
TGTGCCAGCAGCTTAGGCGTCTTCAAAGAGACCCAGTACTTC	CASSLGVFKETQYF	.	TRBJ2-5	TRBV7-2	.
TGTGCCAGCAGTTACTCTTCGGGTTGGGTCGCGCATTTT	CASSYSSGWVAHF	.	TRBJ1-5	TRBV6-2/TRBV6-3	.
TGCGCCAGCAGCCAAGGACATCTGAACACTGAAGCTTTCTTT	CASSQGHLNTEAFF	.	TRBJ1-1	TRBV4-1	.
TGTGCCAGCAGCTCGGACAGGCCTGGCTACACCTTC	CASSSDRPGYTF	.	TRBJ1-2	TRBV7-2	TRBD1
TGTGCCAGCAGCTTACAACCAGATAACACTGAAGCTTTCTTT	CASSLQPDNTEAFF	.	TRBJ1-1	TRBV7-2	.
TGTGCCAGCAGTTACAGTTCCGGGGGGAGGAAGACCCAGTACTTC	CASSYSSGGRKTQYF	.	TRBJ2-5	TRBV6-5	TRBD2
TGTGCCAGCAGGTTCGACAGGGGCAATCAGCCCCAGCATTTT	CASRFDRGNQPQHF	.	TRBJ1-5	TRBV2	TRBD1
TGTGCCAGCTCACCATCTAACGGGAAGATGAACACTGAAGCTTTCTTT	CASSPSNGKMNTEAFF	.	TRBJ1-1	TRBV18	.
TGTGCCTGGAGGGGCATGGCCAACTATGGCTACACCTTC	CAWRGMANYGYTF	.	TRBJ1-2	TRBV30	.